These 8 T cell receptor beta chains were all obtained from the same sample, sequenced in a study of cytomegalovirus exposure and HLA in healthy donors. Sequenced by immunoSEQ multiplex PCR; TCRdb stores in-frame clones only, minus some. Of approximately 300,000 clones in the sample, about 85% are singletons; the top ten hold approximately 1.1%. Material: PBMCs. The receptors originated from a woman aged 25 to 39 in good health and CMV-seropositive.

The chain combines TRBV6-4 with TRBJ2-2; 8 bases match TRBD2. CDR1 and CDR2 from the germline V gene are MRHNA and SNTAGT. This CDR3 region has 18 residues. The trim removed 0 bases at V and 0 bases at J, leaving 6 bases unmatched. CDR3 sequence: CASSDSPSGSANTGELFF. In nucleotides, the CDR3 is TGTGCCAGCAGTGACTCTCCCAGCGGGAGTGCGAACACCGGGGAGCTGTTTTTT.

This rearrangement joins TRBV9 to TRBJ1-2; possibly TRBD1 for D (6 bases). Trimming cost V 3 bases and J 5 bases, with 29 bases left between them. Germline V CDR1 and CDR2: SGDLS, YYNGEE. This CDR3 comprises 19 residues. The CDR3 region is CASSGVQGKGGTVTYGYTF. As DNA, the CDR3 is TGTGCCAGCAGCGGGGTGCAGGGTAAAGGGGGGACGGTCACTTATGGCTACACCTTC.

This clone has more than one count but fewer than ten. This chain joins TRBV5-5 and TRBJ2-7; TRBD2 agrees at 7 bases. V lost 0 bases and J lost 4; bases outside the gene matches: 4. Per germline, CDR1 SGHKS and CDR2 YYEKEE (reference sequence). The CDR3 is 14 amino acids. The CDR3 region is CASSLGLASYEQYF. The CDR3 nucleotides are TGTGCCAGCAGCTTGGGACTAGCCTCATACGAGCAGTACTTC.

Note on this clone: This sample also contains other DNA sequences that code for the same CDR3. The chain combines TRBV27 with TRBJ2-2; D gene ambiguous. The CDR3 covers 11 residues. Germline CDR1 is MNHEY and CDR2 is SMNVEV (reference sequence). V lost 9 bases to trimming and J lost 0 bases, with 2 bases between them. In DNA, the CDR3 is TGTGCCAGTTCGAACACCGGGGAGCTGTTTTTT. Protein sequence: CASSNTGELFF.

The gene calls are TRBV25-1 and TRBJ1-2, with TRBD1 identical over 8 bases. The CDR3 sequence is 15 residues long. Per the germline V gene, CDR1 is MGHDK and CDR2 is SYGVNS. J gave up 0 bases and V 8 bases, and 8 bases lay outside the gene matches. In nucleotides, the CDR3 is TGTGCCAGCCGAGAAACAGGGGGGTCTAACTATGGCTACACCTTC. Amino acid sequence: CASRETGGSNYGYTF.

The V and J genes are TRBV27 and TRBJ1-3; 9 bases map to TRBD1. V gave up 5 bases and J gave up 4 bases; unmatched junction bases: 3. The CDR3 has 14 amino acids. Germline V gene data show CDR1 as MNHEY and CDR2 as SMNVEV (reference sequence). The CDR3 DNA is TGTGCCAGCAGTACCGGGACAGGGGGAAACACCATATATTTT. It is translated as CASSTGTGGNTIYF.

The chain combines TRBV7-9 with TRBJ2-7; D perhaps matches TRBD1 (6 bases). From germline, CDR1 is SEHNR and CDR2 FQNEAQ (reference sequence). The CDR3 length is 17 residues. V was shortened by 5 bases and J by 0 bases, with 20 bases between the two germline ends. CDR3 amino acids: CASSDRDTSRPSYEQYF. DNA of the CDR3: TGTGCCAGCAGCGATAGGGACACCTCCAGGCCCTCCTACGAGCAGTACTTC.

V is TRBV7-6 and J is TRBJ1-4, with D perhaps TRBD1 (6 bases). The germline V gene encodes CDR1 SGHVS and CDR2 FNYEAQ. The CDR3 is 15 amino acids. V was shortened by 6 bases and J by 4 bases, with 15 bases between the two germline ends. This CDR3 reads CASSSDGGSNEKLFF. Written as DNA, the CDR3 is TGTGCCAGCAGTTCAGATGGGGGCAGTAATGAAAAACTGTTTTTT.